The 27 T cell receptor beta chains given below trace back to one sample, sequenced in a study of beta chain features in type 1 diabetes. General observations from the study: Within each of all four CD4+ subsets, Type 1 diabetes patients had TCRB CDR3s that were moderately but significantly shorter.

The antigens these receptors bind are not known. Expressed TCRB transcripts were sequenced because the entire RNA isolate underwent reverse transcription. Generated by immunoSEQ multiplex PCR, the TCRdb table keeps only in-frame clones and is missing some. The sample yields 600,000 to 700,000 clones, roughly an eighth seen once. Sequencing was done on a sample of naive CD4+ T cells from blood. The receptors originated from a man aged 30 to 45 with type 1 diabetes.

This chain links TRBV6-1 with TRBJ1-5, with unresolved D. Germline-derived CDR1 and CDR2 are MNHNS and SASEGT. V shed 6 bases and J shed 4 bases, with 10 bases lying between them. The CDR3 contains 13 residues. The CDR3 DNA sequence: TGTGCCAGCAGCCCAGACTTTAATCAGCCCCAGCATTTT. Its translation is CASSPDFNQPQHF.

The CDR3 nucleotides are TGCGCCAGCAGCTTTAGGACAGGGCCATCCACAGATACGCAGTATTTT. Encoded protein: CASSFRTGPSTDTQYF. V gene TRBV5-1 combines with J gene TRBJ2-3, with 8 bases aligning to TRBD1. Germline values: CDR1 SGHRS, CDR2 YFSETQ. The J segment lost 2 bases and the V segment lost 2 bases, leaving 7 bases of the junction unmatched. The CDR3 has 16 amino acids.

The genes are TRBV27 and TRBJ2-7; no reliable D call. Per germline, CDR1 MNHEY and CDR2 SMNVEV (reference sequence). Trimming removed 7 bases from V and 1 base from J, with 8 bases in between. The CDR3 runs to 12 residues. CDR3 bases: TGTGCCAGCAAAAGCGTATCCTACGAGCAGTACTTC. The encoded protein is CASKSVSYEQYF.

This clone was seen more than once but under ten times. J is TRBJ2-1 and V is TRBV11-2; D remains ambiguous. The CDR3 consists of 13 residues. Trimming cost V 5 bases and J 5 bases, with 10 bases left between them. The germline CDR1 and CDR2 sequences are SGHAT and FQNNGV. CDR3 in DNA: TGTGCCAGCAGCCCGGAACTTAACAATGAGCAGTTCTTC. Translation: CASSPELNNEQFF.

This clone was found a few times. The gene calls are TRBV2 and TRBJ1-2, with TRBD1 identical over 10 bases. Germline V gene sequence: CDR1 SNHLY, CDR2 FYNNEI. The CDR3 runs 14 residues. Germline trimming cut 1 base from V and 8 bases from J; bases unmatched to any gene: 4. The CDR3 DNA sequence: TGTGCCAGCAGTGAAGAGGACAGGGGGGGAGGCTACACCTTC. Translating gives CASSEEDRGGGYTF.

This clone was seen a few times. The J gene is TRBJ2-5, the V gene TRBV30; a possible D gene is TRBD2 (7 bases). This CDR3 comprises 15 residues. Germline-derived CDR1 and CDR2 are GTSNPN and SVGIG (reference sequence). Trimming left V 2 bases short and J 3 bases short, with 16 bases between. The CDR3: CAWSQVGGGKETQYF. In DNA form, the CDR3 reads TGTGCCTGGAGTCAAGTAGGGGGAGGGAAAGAGACCCAGTACTTC.

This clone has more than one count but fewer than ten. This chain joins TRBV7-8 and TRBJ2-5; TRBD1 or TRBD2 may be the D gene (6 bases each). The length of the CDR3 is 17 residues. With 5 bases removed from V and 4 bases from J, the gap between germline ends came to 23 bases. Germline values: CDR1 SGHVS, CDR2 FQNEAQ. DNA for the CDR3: TGTGCCAGCAGCCCTAGGGGGTTAGCGGCCCTGCCAGAGACCCAGTACTTC. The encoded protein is CASSPRGLAALPETQYF.

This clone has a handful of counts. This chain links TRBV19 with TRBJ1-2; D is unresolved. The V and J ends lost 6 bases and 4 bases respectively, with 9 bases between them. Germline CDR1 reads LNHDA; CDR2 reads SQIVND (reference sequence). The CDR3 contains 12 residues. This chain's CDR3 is CASRDVIYGYTF. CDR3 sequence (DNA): TGTGCCAGTAGAGACGTTATCTATGGCTACACCTTC.

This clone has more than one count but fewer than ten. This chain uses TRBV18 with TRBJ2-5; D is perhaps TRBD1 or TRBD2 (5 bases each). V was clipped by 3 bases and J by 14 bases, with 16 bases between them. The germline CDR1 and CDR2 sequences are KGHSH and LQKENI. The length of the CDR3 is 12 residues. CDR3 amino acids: CASSPGTPDPYF. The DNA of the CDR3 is TGTGCCAGCTCACCGGGGACGCCCGATCCCTACTTC. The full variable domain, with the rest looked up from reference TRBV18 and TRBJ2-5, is NAGVMQNPRHLVRRRGQEARLRCSPMKGHSHVYWYRQLPEEGLKFMVYLQKENIIDESGMPKERFSAEFPKEGPSILRIQQVVRGDSAAYFCASSPGTPDPYFGPGTRLLVL.

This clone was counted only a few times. The DNA for the CDR3 is TGTGCCAGCGGATATCAGGGAGAGTACGAGCAGTACTTC. Translation gives CASGYQGEYEQYF. The rearrangement uses TRBV7-6 and TRBJ2-7; D tentatively reads TRBD1 or TRBD2 (5 bases each). Germline V gene sequence: CDR1 SGHVS, CDR2 FNYEAQ. The CDR3 is 13 residues long. V was pared by 8 bases and J by 4 bases, with 15 bases between.

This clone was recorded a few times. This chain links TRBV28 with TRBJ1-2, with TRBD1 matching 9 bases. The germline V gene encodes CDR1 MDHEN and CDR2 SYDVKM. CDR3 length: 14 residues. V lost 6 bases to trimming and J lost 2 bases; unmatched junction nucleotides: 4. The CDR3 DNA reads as TGTGCCAGCAGGACACAGGGGGCGAACTATGGCTACACCTTC. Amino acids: CASRTQGANYGYTF.

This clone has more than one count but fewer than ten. CDR3 DNA sequence: TGTGCCAGCATGCTGAGGACAGATAGCAATCAGCCCCAGCATTTT. It yields the protein CASMLRTDSNQPQHF. The chain carries TRBV5-6 and TRBJ1-5, with TRBD1 as a possible D gene (6 bases). The germline gives CDR1 SGHDT, CDR2 YYEEEE. The CDR3 totals 15 residues. V lost 6 bases to trimming and J lost 0 bases, with 13 bases between them.

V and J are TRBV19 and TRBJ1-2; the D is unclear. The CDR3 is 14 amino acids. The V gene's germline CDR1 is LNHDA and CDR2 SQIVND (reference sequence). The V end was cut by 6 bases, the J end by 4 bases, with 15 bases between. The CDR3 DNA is TGTGCCAGTAGCAAGACGCCAGGTGGCTATGGCTACACCTTC. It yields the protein CASSKTPGGYGYTF.

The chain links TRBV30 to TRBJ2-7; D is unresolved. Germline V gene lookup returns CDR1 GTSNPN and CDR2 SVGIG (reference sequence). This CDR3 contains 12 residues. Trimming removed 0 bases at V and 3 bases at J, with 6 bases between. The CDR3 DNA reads TGTGCCTGGAGTGTATCCAACTACGAGCAGTACTTC. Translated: CAWSVSNYEQYF. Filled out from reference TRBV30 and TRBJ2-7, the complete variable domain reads SQTIHQWPATLVQPVGSPLSLECTVEGTSNPNLYWYRQAAGRGLQLLFYSVGIGQISSEVPQNLSASRPQDRQFILSSKKLLLSDSGFYLCAWSVSNYEQYFGPGTRLTVT.

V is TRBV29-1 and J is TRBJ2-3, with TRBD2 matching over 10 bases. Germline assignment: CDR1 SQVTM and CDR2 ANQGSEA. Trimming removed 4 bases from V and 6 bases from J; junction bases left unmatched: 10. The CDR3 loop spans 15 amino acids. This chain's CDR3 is CSVGWQRGGSDTQYF. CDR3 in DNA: TGCAGCGTTGGTTGGCAGCGGGGGGGGTCCGATACGCAGTATTTT.

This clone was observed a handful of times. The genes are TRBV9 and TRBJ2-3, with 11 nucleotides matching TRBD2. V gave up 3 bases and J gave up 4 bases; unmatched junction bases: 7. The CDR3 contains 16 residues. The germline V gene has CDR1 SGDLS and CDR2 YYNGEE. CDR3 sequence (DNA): TGTGCCAGCAGCGCCTATTTAGCGGGGGGGCCAGATACGCAGTATTTT. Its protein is CASSAYLAGGPDTQYF.

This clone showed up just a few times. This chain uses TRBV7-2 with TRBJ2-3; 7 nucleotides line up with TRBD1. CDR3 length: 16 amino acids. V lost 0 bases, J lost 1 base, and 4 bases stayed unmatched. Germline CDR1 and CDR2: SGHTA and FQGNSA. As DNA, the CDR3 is TGTGCCAGCAGCTTAGCAGGTACAGGGGGCACAGATACGCAGTATTTT. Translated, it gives CASSLAGTGGTDTQYF. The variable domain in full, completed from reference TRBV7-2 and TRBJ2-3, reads GAGVSQSPSNKVTEKGKDVELRCDPISGHTALYWYRQSLGQGLEFLIYFQGNSAPDKSGLPSDRFSAERTGGSVSTLTIQRTQQEDSAVYLCASSLAGTGGTDTQYFGPGTRLTVL.

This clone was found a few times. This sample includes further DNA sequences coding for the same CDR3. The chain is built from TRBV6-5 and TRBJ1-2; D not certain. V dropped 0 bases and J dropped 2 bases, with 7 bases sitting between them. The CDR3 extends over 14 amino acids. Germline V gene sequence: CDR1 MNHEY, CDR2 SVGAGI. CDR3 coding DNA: TGTGCCAGCAGTTACTCCGGCGGGAACTATGGCTACACCTTC. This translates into CASSYSGGNYGYTF.

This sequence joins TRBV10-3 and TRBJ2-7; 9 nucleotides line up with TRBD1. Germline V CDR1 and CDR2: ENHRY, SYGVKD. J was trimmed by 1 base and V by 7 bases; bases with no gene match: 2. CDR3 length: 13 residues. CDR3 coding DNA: TGTGCCATCAAAGACAGGGGGTCCTACGAGCAGTACTTC. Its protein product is CAIKDRGSYEQYF.

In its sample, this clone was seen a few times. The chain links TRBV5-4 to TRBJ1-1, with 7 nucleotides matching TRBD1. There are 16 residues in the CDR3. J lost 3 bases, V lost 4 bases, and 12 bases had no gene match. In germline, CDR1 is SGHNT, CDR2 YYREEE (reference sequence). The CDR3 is CASSPDDRDLYTEAFF. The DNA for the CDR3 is TGTGCCAGCAGCCCCGATGACAGGGACCTATACACTGAAGCTTTCTTT.

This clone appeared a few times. CDR3: CASRQGGEKLFF. CDR3 nucleotide sequence: TGTGCCAGCAGACAGGGTGGTGAAAAACTGTTTTTT. The chain links TRBV6-5 to TRBJ1-4; D is possibly TRBD1 (6 bases). CDR3 length: 12 amino acids. Germline lookup yields CDR1 MNHEY and CDR2 SVGAGI. Between the trimmed V and J ends, which lost 6 bases and 7 bases, there was a span of 9 bases.

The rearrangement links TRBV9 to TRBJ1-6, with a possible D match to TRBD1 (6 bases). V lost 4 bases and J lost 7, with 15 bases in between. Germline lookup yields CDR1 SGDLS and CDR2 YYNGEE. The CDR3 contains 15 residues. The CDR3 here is CASSLTGADNSPLHF. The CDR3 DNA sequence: TGTGCCAGCAGCCTCACGGGGGCTGACAATTCACCCCTCCACTTT.

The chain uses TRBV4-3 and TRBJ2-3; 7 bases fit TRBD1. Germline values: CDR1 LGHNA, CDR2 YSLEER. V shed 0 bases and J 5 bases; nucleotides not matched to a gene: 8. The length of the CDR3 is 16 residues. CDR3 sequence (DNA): TGCGCCAGCAGCCAAGATAGGGGGCTAGTCGGAGATACGCAGTATTTT. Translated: CASSQDRGLVGDTQYF.

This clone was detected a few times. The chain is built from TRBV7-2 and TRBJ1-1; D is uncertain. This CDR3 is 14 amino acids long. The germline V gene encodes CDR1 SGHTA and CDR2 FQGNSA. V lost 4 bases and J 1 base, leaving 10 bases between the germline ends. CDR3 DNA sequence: TGTGCCAGCAGCTCCGGCCAGGCGAACACTGAAGCTTTCTTT. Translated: CASSSGQANTEAFF.

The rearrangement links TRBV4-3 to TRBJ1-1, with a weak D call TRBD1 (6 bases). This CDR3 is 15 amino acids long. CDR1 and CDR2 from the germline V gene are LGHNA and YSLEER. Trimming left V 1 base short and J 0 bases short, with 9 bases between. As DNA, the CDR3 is TGCGCCAGCAGCCAAGGAGGGGGATTGAACACTGAAGCTTTCTTT. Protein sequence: CASSQGGGLNTEAFF.

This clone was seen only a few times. CDR3 region: CASRRERGEKLFF. The CDR3 DNA is TGTGCCAGCAGGAGAGAGCGGGGAGAAAAACTGTTTTTT. This chain uses TRBV7-9 with TRBJ1-4; D remains ambiguous. Trimming left V 6 bases short and J 8 bases short, with 13 bases between. CDR3 length: 13 amino acids. From germline, CDR1 is SEHNR and CDR2 FQNEAQ (reference sequence).

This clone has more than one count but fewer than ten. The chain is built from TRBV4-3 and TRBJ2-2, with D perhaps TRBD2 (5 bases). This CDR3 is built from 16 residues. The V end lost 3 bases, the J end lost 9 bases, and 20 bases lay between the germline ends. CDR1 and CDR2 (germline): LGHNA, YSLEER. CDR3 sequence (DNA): TGCGCCAGCAGCCAGGACGTGGAGGTTTCTGGCCGGGAGCTGTTTTTT. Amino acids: CASSQDVEVSGRELFF.